This T cell receptor beta chain was documented in a study of cytomegalovirus exposure and HLA in healthy donors. It was with 60 Vbeta and 13 Jbeta primers that the PCR ran. Only in-frame clones appear in the TCRdb table, and some are missing; sequencing was by immunoSEQ multiplex PCR. The sample comprises 150,000 to 200,000 clones, roughly two thirds of which are singletons, and approximately 2.8% rests with the top ten. The clonotype was recovered from a woman aged 40 to 50 in good health and CMV-seropositive. Sequenced input: PBMCs.

The CDR3 loop is CASRGGTGGYEQYF. CDR3 coding DNA: TGTGCCAGCAGGGGGGGGACAGGGGGCTACGAGCAGTACTTC. This chain links TRBV6-5 with TRBJ2-7, with 11 positions matching TRBD1. V lost 6 bases and J lost 3; bases outside the gene matches: 4. The CDR3 consists of 14 residues. CDR1 and CDR2 (germline): MNHEY, SVGAGI.